Listed below are T cell receptor beta chains from one sample, sequenced in a study of shared clonotypes between healthy human individuals. Here immunoSEQ multiplex PCR was the method, and the copy in TCRdb shows in-frame clones only, minus some. The sample includes just under 350,000 clones, around four fifths of them seen just once. The specimen sequenced was memory CD4+ T cells sorted from blood. The source of these receptors is a man younger than 45 in good health. Both conserved end residues are part of each CDR3. D genes are given only for firm matches. Rows may omit the clone size; those that give it use once, few, many or a size class.

CDR3nt | CDR3aa | d_gene | j_gene | v_gene | abundance
TGTGCCAGCAGCCGGGGACAGCGTCTCTACGAGCAGTACTTC | CASSRGQRLYEQYF | TRBD1 | TRBJ2-7 | TRBV14 | .
TGTGCCAGCAGCTCCTACAGGGGTAGGGAAACTGAAGCTTTCTTT | CASSSYRGRETEAFF | TRBD1 | TRBJ1-1 | TRBV7-9 | .
TGTGCCAGCAGTTATTCTAGGGCGGGAGGGTACACAGATACGCAGTATTTT | CASSYSRAGGYTDTQYF | TRBD2 | TRBJ2-3 | TRBV6-9 | once
TGTGCCAGCAGCTTAGGATCGGGGGGACTAGACTTCTACAATGAGCAGTTCTTC | CASSLGSGGLDFYNEQFF | TRBD2 | TRBJ2-1 | TRBV11-3 | .
TGTGCCAGCAGCTCCAATCGGGTTGGGGGTTACACCGGGGAGCTGTTTTTT | CASSSNRVGGYTGELFF | . | TRBJ2-2 | TRBV7-2 | few
TGTGCCAGCAGCCGGGACTTCACAGATACGCAGTATTTT | CASSRDFTDTQYF | . | TRBJ2-3 | TRBV6-5 | .
TGTGCCATCAAGGGGGTAGAGGGACCAGATACGCAGTATTTT | CAIKGVEGPDTQYF | . | TRBJ2-3 | TRBV10-3 | .
TGTGCCAGCAGAGACGTGACGACAGGCCGAAGAAGGTCCACCTTC | CASRDVTTGRRRSTF | . | TRBJ1-2 | TRBV6-1 | .
TGTGCCAGCAGCGAGGGACAGGAGTTTGGAGAGACCCAGTACTTC | CASSEGQEFGETQYF | TRBD1 | TRBJ2-5 | TRBV7-9 | .
TGTGCCAGCTCACCAAGCCAGAGCTCCTACGAGCAGTACTTC | CASSPSQSSYEQYF | . | TRBJ2-7 | TRBV18 | .
TGCAGCGTTGAAGGACAGGGGGCGGTAGGCTACACCTTC | CSVEGQGAVGYTF | TRBD1 | TRBJ1-2 | TRBV29-1 | .
TGTGCCAGCACCCGGGACTCCTACGAGCAGTACTTC | CASTRDSYEQYF | . | TRBJ2-7 | TRBV2 | few
TGTGCCAGCAAAGGGGGCACCGGGGAGCTGTTTTTT | CASKGGTGELFF | . | TRBJ2-2 | TRBV2 | .
TGTGCCAGTAGTATAGGAGGGACTAGCGGGAGGGCGCAGACCCAGTACTTC | CASSIGGTSGRAQTQYF | TRBD2 | TRBJ2-5 | TRBV19 | .
TGCGCCAGCAGCTTCGACTCAAACATTCAGTACTTC | CASSFDSNIQYF | . | TRBJ2-4 | TRBV5-1 | many
TGTGCCATCAGTGAGTCATCCGGTGAAGCTTTCTTT | CAISESSGEAFF | . | TRBJ1-1 | TRBV10-3 | .
TGTGCCAGCATTCTGACAGGGGGCATCTACGAGCAGTACTTC | CASILTGGIYEQYF | TRBD1 | TRBJ2-7 | TRBV6-1 | .
TGTGCCAGCAGGGCACTCCAGGGGGTCTCCAAAAACATTCAGTACTTC | CASRALQGVSKNIQYF | TRBD1 | TRBJ2-4 | TRBV28 | .
TGCGCCAGCAGCTCGGAAGGGGTGACCCAGTACTTC | CASSSEGVTQYF | . | TRBJ2-5 | TRBV5-1 | .
TGTGCCAGCAGCTCAGGATTGGGCAATCAGCCCCAGCATTTT | CASSSGLGNQPQHF | . | TRBJ1-5 | TRBV2 | many
TGTGCCAGCAGTGCCGGACTAGCGGGATTTGAGCAGTTCTTC | CASSAGLAGFEQFF | TRBD2 | TRBJ2-1 | TRBV6-4 | .
TGTGCCAGCAGCTTTAGCGTACGACAGGGAATCTACGAGCAGTACTTC | CASSFSVRQGIYEQYF | TRBD1 | TRBJ2-7 | TRBV11-2 | few
TGTGCCAGCAGCATGACAGGGTTTCGGCCTCCGGATGAGCAGTTCTTC | CASSMTGFRPPDEQFF | TRBD1 | TRBJ2-1 | TRBV5-4 | few
TGCGCCAGCAGCTTGGGGTCAGGGTATACTGAAGCTTTCTTT | CASSLGSGYTEAFF | . | TRBJ1-1 | TRBV5-1 | once
TGTGCCAGCAGGATGCTCGGGACAGTTGCCGGGGAGCTGTTTTTT | CASRMLGTVAGELFF | TRBD1 | TRBJ2-2 | TRBV6-1 | few
TGTGCCAGCAGTGGAGGGTCCGGGACAGTCTACGAGCAGTACTTC | CASSGGSGTVYEQYF | TRBD1 | TRBJ2-7 | TRBV25-1 | .
TGTGCCAGCAGCTTGAATGGGCAGGAAGGCTACACCTTC | CASSLNGQEGYTF | . | TRBJ1-2 | TRBV7-2 | .
TGCGCCAGCAGCTTGGGGCTTACAGGGTCACGATCCTACGAGCAGTACTTC | CASSLGLTGSRSYEQYF | . | TRBJ2-7 | TRBV5-1 | .
TGTGCCAGCAACCATGGGGGAGACACCGGGGAGCTGTTTTTT | CASNHGGDTGELFF | . | TRBJ2-2 | TRBV5-4 | .
TGTGCCAGCAGTTTTAGATCTGGGGCCAACGTCCTGACTTTC | CASSFRSGANVLTF | . | TRBJ2-6 | TRBV28 | .
TGCGCCAGCACCCCCGGCGGGTCTGGAAACATTCAGTACTTC | CASTPGGSGNIQYF | . | TRBJ2-4 | TRBV5-1 | many
TGTGCCAGCAGCTTAGCGAGCCTCGTACAATCCGGGGAGCTGTTTTTT | CASSLASLVQSGELFF | . | TRBJ2-2 | TRBV7-8 | .
TGTGCCAGCAGCGAGCATCGGGACCCCGGGGTTAATTTAGGGGCCAACGTCCTGACTTTC | CASSEHRDPGVNLGANVLTF | . | TRBJ2-6 | TRBV9 | .